The 32 T cell receptor beta chains listed next were all sequenced from one sample in a study of CD8 T cells in Susac syndrome. RNA was extracted with the RNeasy kit, and a quantity of roughly 0.5 to 1 ug was reverse transcribed using random hexamers. TCRdb ran MiXCR on the immunoSEQ multiplex PCR reads and lists one entry per CDR3 protein. The sample has 170,000 or so distinct CDR3 sequences, approximately 95% seen once. Sequencing used CD8+ T cells from PBMCs. The receptors derive from a human donor with multiple sclerosis.

J is TRBJ2-5 and V is TRBV9; 13 bases are a match to TRBD2. J was trimmed by 2 bases and V by 0 bases; bases with no gene match: 4. The CDR3 has 17 residues. Germline V gene lookup returns CDR1 SGDLS and CDR2 YYNGEE. The CDR3 here is CASSVGTSGGEQETQYF. The CDR3 DNA sequence: TGTGCCAGCAGCGTAGGGACTAGCGGGGGAGAGCAAGAGACCCAGTACTTC.

The V and J genes are TRBV7-9 and TRBJ2-3, with 8 positions matching TRBD2. Germline V lookup: CDR1 SEHNR, CDR2 FQNEAQ (reference sequence). The CDR3 is 16 residues long. With 3 bases clipped from V and 8 bases from J, the junction kept 13 bases outside the gene matches. The CDR3 protein is CASSFPAGTRSVTQYF. In DNA, the CDR3 is TGTGCCAGCAGCTTTCCTGCCGGGACTAGATCAGTTACGCAGTATTTT.

This clonotype was seen a single time. The CDR3 loop is CASSQDRSGEPQHF. The CDR3, as DNA: TGCGCCAGCAGCCAAGATCGGAGCGGGGAGCCCCAGCATTTT. The V gene is TRBV4-1, the J gene TRBJ1-5, with D hard to call. The CDR3 has 14 residues. Germline V gives CDR1 MGHRA, CDR2 YSYEKL. V was shortened by 0 bases and J by 8 bases, with 11 bases between the two germline ends.

V is TRBV7-9 and J is TRBJ2-1; D is possibly TRBD1 (6 bases). Germline CDR1 reads SEHNR; CDR2 reads FQNEAQ (reference sequence). Trimming removed 0 bases at V and 6 bases at J, with 21 bases between. The CDR3 totals 18 residues. CDR3 nucleotides: TGTGCCAGCAGCTTAGCCGAGATCTCCGGGACATTTCGCAATGAGCAGTTCTTC. This encodes CASSLAEISGTFRNEQFF.

This rearrangement joins TRBV29-1 to TRBJ2-6; D may correspond to TRBD1 or TRBD2 (5 bases each). The CDR3 totals 17 residues. CDR1 and CDR2 from the germline V gene are SQVTM and ANQGSEA. The germline V and J ends were trimmed by 7 bases and 0 bases, with 19 bases remaining between them. CDR3 coding DNA: TGCAGCGCCCCAAGCTGGGACCATACCTCTGGGGCCAACGTCCTGACTTTC. It encodes CSAPSWDHTSGANVLTF.

The V call is TRBV4-1, the J call TRBJ2-3; weak D call: TRBD2 (6 bases). The CDR3 is 18 amino acids. V lost 3 bases, J lost 2 bases, and 21 bases lay in between. CDR1 and CDR2 from the germline V gene are MGHRA and YSYEKL. The CDR3 here is CASSQELRLSSATDTQYF. CDR3 DNA: TGCGCCAGCAGCCAGGAACTACGACTATCTAGCGCCACAGATACGCAGTATTTT.

The chain is built from TRBV27 and TRBJ2-7; a possible D gene is TRBD1 (5 bases). Trimming removed 6 bases at V and 6 bases at J, with 15 bases between. Looked up from germline, CDR1 is MNHEY and CDR2 is SMNVEV (reference sequence). The CDR3 is made up of 13 amino acids. The CDR3 loop is CASREFQGFEQYF. For the CDR3, the DNA is TGTGCCAGCAGAGAATTTCAGGGTTTCGAGCAGTACTTC.

The chain carries TRBV6-1 and TRBJ2-1; D is perhaps TRBD2 (5 bases). Germline V CDR1 and CDR2: MNHNS, SASEGT. Trimming removed 5 bases at V and 5 bases at J, with 13 bases between. CDR3 length: 14 residues. CDR3 sequence (DNA): TGTGCCAGCAGTTCCCCGGGGTACCACAATGAGCAGTTCTTC. It translates to CASSSPGYHNEQFF.

As concerns this clonotype: An end of the junction differs from the germline gene, which may be a read error. The V and J genes are TRBV20-1 and TRBJ2-5; the match to TRBD2 covers 11 bases. This CDR3 region has 14 residues. CDR1 and CDR2 (germline): DFQATT, SNEGSKA (reference sequence). CDR3 DNA: TGCAGTCCTAGACTAGCGGGGAACCAAGAGACCCAGTACTTC. As protein: CSPRLAGNQETQYF.

DNA of the CDR3: TGTGCCACCAGCAGAGGGACAGGGACAGAGACCTACGAGCAGTACTTC. Translating gives CATSRGTGTETYEQYF. V usage is TRBV15 and J usage is TRBJ2-7; 8 nucleotides agree with TRBD1. The ends lost 1 base at V and 2 bases at J; junction bases unmatched: 7. Germline V gives CDR1 LNHNV, CDR2 YYDKDF (reference sequence). The CDR3 loop spans 16 amino acids.

This rearrangement joins TRBV12-3 or TRBV12-4 to TRBJ2-7; D may be TRBD1 (6 bases). Trimming took 5 bases from V and 5 from J, leaving 13 bases between them. CDR3 length: 13 amino acids. The CDR3 DNA reads as TGTGCCAGCAGTCTACAGGGAAGGGACGAGCAGTACTTC. Translating it yields CASSLQGRDEQYF.

This clonotype was recorded once. The chain's CDR3 is CASRDLVNEQYF. The DNA of the CDR3 is TGTGCCAGCAGGGATCTAGTGAACGAGCAGTACTTC. V and J are TRBV6-1 and TRBJ2-7; D remains ambiguous. This CDR3 region has 12 residues. With 6 bases removed from V and 5 bases from J, the gap between germline ends came to 11 bases. Per germline, CDR1 MNHNS and CDR2 SASEGT.

The J gene is TRBJ2-7, the V gene TRBV7-8; D unresolved. From germline, CDR1 is SGHVS and CDR2 FQNEAQ. V lost 4 bases and J 0 bases, leaving 13 bases between the germline ends. This CDR3 is built from 15 residues. The CDR3 DNA follows: TGTGCCAGCAGCTCAGACCCAGAAGGCTCCTACGAGCAGTACTTC. This encodes CASSSDPEGSYEQYF.

The V call is TRBV7-2, the J call TRBJ2-7, with D possibly TRBD2 on 6 matching bases. V was clipped by 3 bases and J by 2 bases, with 11 bases between them. Germline CDR1 SGHTA, CDR2 FQGNSA. CDR3 length: 14 amino acids. DNA for the CDR3: TGTGCCAGCAGCTTCCCGGGACTTACCTACGAGCAGTACTTC. This encodes CASSFPGLTYEQYF. Supplemented by reference TRBV7-2 and TRBJ2-7, the full variable domain reads GAGVSQSPSNKVTEKGKDVELRCDPISGHTALYWYRQSLGQGLEFLIYFQGNSAPDKSGLPSDRFSAERTGGSVSTLTIQRTQQEDSAVYLCASSFPGLTYEQYFGPGTRLTVT.

The chain recombines TRBV10-3 with TRBJ2-7; 11 bases map to TRBD1. The CDR3 loop spans 15 amino acids. From germline, CDR1 is ENHRY and CDR2 SYGVKD. V dropped 6 bases and J dropped 1; count of bases not matched to a gene: 5. CDR3 amino acids: CAISAGTGGSYEQYF. The CDR3 nucleotides read TGTGCCATCAGCGCCGGGACAGGGGGTTCCTACGAGCAGTACTTC.

This sequence joins TRBV15 and TRBJ2-1; no reliable D call. Germline values: CDR1 LNHNV, CDR2 YYDKDF (reference sequence). The CDR3 covers 14 residues. V lost 3 bases to trimming and J lost 8 bases, with 14 bases between them. CDR3 coding DNA: TGTGCCACCAGCAGCCAGGCTAGTTGGGATGAGCAGTTCTTC. Its protein is CATSSQASWDEQFF.

The genes are TRBV7-9 and TRBJ1-2, with D possibly matching TRBD1 (5 bases). There are 15 residues in the CDR3. V was pared by 11 bases and J by 3 bases, with 22 bases between. From germline, CDR1 is SEHNR and CDR2 FQNEAQ (reference sequence). CDR3 nucleotides: TGTGCCCTTGAGGGGCGGTATGGGGCCTACTATGGCTACACCTTC. Protein: CALEGRYGAYYGYTF. The full variable domain, in which reference TRBV7-9 and TRBJ1-2 provide the parts outside the CDR3, is DTGVSQNPRHKITKRGQNVTFRCDPISEHNRLYWYRQTLGQGPEFLTYFQNEAQLEKSRLLSDRFSAERPKGSFSTLEIQRTEQGDSAMYLCALEGRYGAYYGYTFGSGTRLTVV.

The chain combines TRBV27 with TRBJ2-1; tentative D call: TRBD1 (5 bases). The length of the CDR3 is 13 residues. Trimming left V 5 bases short and J 7 bases short, with 12 bases between. The V gene's germline CDR1 is MNHEY and CDR2 SMNVEV (reference sequence). The CDR3 reads CASSSQGLNEQFF. CDR3 sequence (DNA): TGTGCCAGCAGTAGCCAGGGATTAAATGAGCAGTTCTTC.

The V call is TRBV29-1, the J call TRBJ2-1; 12 bases line up with TRBD2. The CDR3 contains 15 residues. V gave up 4 bases and J gave up 1 base; unmatched junction bases: 2. Germline-derived CDR1 and CDR2 are SQVTM and ANQGSEA. CDR3: CSVVTSGGSYNEQFF. CDR3 nucleotides: TGCAGCGTTGTTACTAGCGGGGGGTCCTACAATGAGCAGTTCTTC.

The CDR3 coding sequence is TGCAGCGTTGAGGATGGCTACACCTTC. Residues: CSVEDGYTF. The rearrangement joins TRBV29-1 to TRBJ1-2; D is undetermined. There are 9 residues in the CDR3. Germline V CDR1 and CDR2: SQVTM, ANQGSEA. V gave up 3 bases and J gave up 6 bases, with 2 bases separating them.

This sequence joins TRBV5-1 and TRBJ2-3, with 7 bases lining up with TRBD2. V lost 1 base, J lost 5 bases, and 4 bases stayed unmatched. The CDR3 runs 14 residues. Germline CDR1 is SGHRS and CDR2 is YFSETQ. Here the CDR3 reads CASSLRGSLDTQYF. The CDR3 coding sequence is TGCGCCAGCAGCTTGCGCGGGAGCTTAGATACGCAGTATTTT. The full variable domain, with the rest looked up from reference TRBV5-1 and TRBJ2-3, is KAGVTQTPRYLIKTRGQQVTLSCSPISGHRSVSWYQQTPGQGLQFLFEYFSETQRNKGNFPGRFSGRQFSNSRSEMNVSTLELGDSALYLCASSLRGSLDTQYFGPGTRLTVL.

The chain uses TRBV9 and TRBJ2-1, with TRBD2 matching 9 bases. Germline values: CDR1 SGDLS, CDR2 YYNGEE. After removal of 0 bases from V and 8 bases from J, the junction contained 6 bases not matched to a gene. The CDR3 has 15 amino acids. The CDR3 coding sequence is TGTGCCAGCAGCGTAGCGGATAGCGGGAGTCATGAGCAGTTCTTC. This gives the protein CASSVADSGSHEQFF.

The rearrangement uses TRBV7-6 and TRBJ2-1; D ambiguous. This CDR3 spans 14 amino acids. The V end was cut by 1 base, the J end by 8 bases, with 12 bases between. The germline CDR1 and CDR2 sequences are SGHVS and FNYEAQ. The CDR3 bases are TGTGCCAGCAGCTTAGAGGCTGGTTTGGATGAGCAGTTCTTC. It encodes CASSLEAGLDEQFF. Full variable domain (outside the CDR3, taken from reference TRBV7-6 and TRBJ2-1): GAGVSQSPRYKVTKRGQDVALRCDPISGHVSLYWYRQALGQGPEFLTYFNYEAQQDKSGLPNDRFSAERPEGSISTLTIQRTEQRDSAMYRCASSLEAGLDEQFFGPGTRLTVL.

The chain combines TRBV20-1 with TRBJ2-7; possibly TRBD2 for D (5 bases). In germline, CDR1 is DFQATT, CDR2 SNEGSKA (reference sequence). CDR3 length: 14 residues. The V gene lost 1 base and the J gene lost 5 bases, with 15 bases spanning the gap. CDR3 in DNA: TGCAGTGCTAGAGTCGGGTTCAGCGGCGACGAGCAGTACTTC. Protein: CSARVGFSGDEQYF.

This clonotype has more than one count but fewer than ten. The V and J genes are TRBV12-3 or TRBV12-4 and TRBJ2-1; 8 bases line up with TRBD2. CDR3 length: 14 residues. Trimming removed 1 base from V and 4 bases from J; junction bases left unmatched: 0. Here the CDR3 DNA reads TGTGCCAGCAGTTTAGGCGGGAGGTACAATGAGCAGTTCTTC. Translation gives CASSLGGRYNEQFF.

This clonotype was seen once. Written as DNA, the CDR3 is TGCAGCGTTGCGGGCCGGGCTCAACGGTACGAGCAGTACTTC. Its protein product is CSVAGRAQRYEQYF. The genes are TRBV29-1 and TRBJ2-7, with D unresolved. With 4 bases removed from V and 4 bases from J, the gap between germline ends came to 17 bases. Germline CDR1 SQVTM, CDR2 ANQGSEA. This CDR3 is 14 amino acids long.

V usage is TRBV4-1 and J usage is TRBJ2-7; either TRBD1 or TRBD2 may fit D (5 bases each). V was pared by 2 bases and J by 4 bases, with 9 bases between. CDR1 and CDR2 (germline): MGHRA, YSYEKL. The CDR3 spans 13 residues. CDR3 DNA sequence: TGCGCCAGCAGCCAAACAGAGGGGTACGAGCAGTACTTC. Protein: CASSQTEGYEQYF.

The chain has TRBV25-1 and TRBJ2-5, with D perhaps TRBD1 or TRBD2 (5 bases each). V was trimmed by 6 bases and J by 5 bases, leaving 16 bases between them. This CDR3 contains 14 residues. Germline V CDR1 and CDR2: MGHDK, SYGVNS. In nucleotides, the CDR3 is TGTGCCAGCAGCATTGGGGCGGGTTCGGAGACCCAGTACTTC. Its translation: CASSIGAGSETQYF.

This clonotype was seen just once. The V and J genes are TRBV5-1 and TRBJ2-5; tentative D call: TRBD1 (6 bases). Between the trimmed V and J ends, which lost 3 bases and 6 bases, there was a span of 24 bases. This CDR3 contains 17 residues. Germline assignment: CDR1 SGHRS and CDR2 YFSETQ. This CDR3 reads CASSSPEGDRTSQTQYF. As DNA, the CDR3 is TGCGCCAGCAGCTCTCCCGAGGGGGATCGGACCTCCCAGACCCAGTACTTC.

This rearrangement joins TRBV13 to TRBJ2-2, with a possible D match to TRBD1 (6 bases). The CDR3 contains 14 residues. Trimming removed 6 bases at V and 1 base at J, with 9 bases between. From germline, CDR1 is PRHDT and CDR2 FYEKMQ (reference sequence). Here the CDR3 DNA reads TGTGCCAGCAGTGAACAGGGGAACACCGGGGAGCTGTTTTTT. Encoded protein: CASSEQGNTGELFF.

The V gene is TRBV4-1, the J gene TRBJ2-1, with unresolved D. This CDR3 comprises 13 residues. The V gene's germline CDR1 is MGHRA and CDR2 YSYEKL. V lost 1 base and J lost 9, with 10 bases in between. The CDR3 nucleotides read TGCGCCAGCAGCCAAGTCCCAGTAACTGAGCAGTTCTTC. It specifies CASSQVPVTEQFF.

The CDR3 loop is CASSQVVGAEQFF. DNA of the CDR3: TGTGCCAGCAGCCAAGTAGTGGGAGCTGAGCAGTTCTTC. This sequence joins TRBV3-1 and TRBJ2-1, with a tentative D call TRBD2 (5 bases). The CDR3 runs to 13 residues. Trimming stripped 1 base from V and 9 bases from J, with 10 bases between. Germline V gene data show CDR1 as LGHDT and CDR2 as YNNKEL (reference sequence).